The rows below give T cell receptor beta chains drawn from one sample of a study of blood T cell repertoires in COVID-19. Profiling relied on immunoSEQ multiplex PCR, and the TCRdb table lists in-frame clones only, not all of them. This repertoire shows roughly 160,000 clones, around four fifths found once; its top ten account for approximately 2.6%. Material: peripheral blood. Receptor source: a woman at least 80 years old with COVID-19, enrolled during active disease. CDR3s include the opening cysteine and the closing phenylalanine or tryptophan. The D gene is left open where the match is weak. Only some rows state a clone size, as once, few, many or a class for expanded clones.

V gene,J gene,CDR3 length,D gene,clone size,CDR3 DNA,CDR3 protein
TRBV6-1,TRBJ2-7,14,-,few,TGTGCCAGCAGTGAACAGTCAGTACCCTACGAGCAGTACTTC,CASSEQSVPYEQYF
TRBV18,TRBJ1-4,19,TRBD1,-,TGTGCCAGCACGACAACCGGGACAGGCCGCTCTGCAACTAATGAAAAACTGTTTTTT,CASTTTGTGRSATNEKLFF
TRBV10-2,TRBJ2-3,14,TRBD2,-,TGCGCCAGCAGTGCTAGCGGGCGGCGCCACACGCAGTATTTT,CASSASGRRHTQYF
TRBV30,TRBJ1-5,13,TRBD1,-,TGTGCCTGGTCGGGACAGAATAATCAGCCCCAGCATTTT,CAWSGQNNQPQHF
TRBV27,TRBJ2-2,16,TRBD2,-,TGTGCCAGCAGCCGGGGACTAGCGGGAGTGGTCGGGGAGCTGTTTTTT,CASSRGLAGVVGELFF
TRBV7-2,TRBJ1-1,13,TRBD1,-,TGTGCCAGCAGCTTGGGACAGGGAGGTGAAGCTTTCTTT,CASSLGQGGEAFF
TRBV18,TRBJ2-7,16,-,-,TGTGCCAGCTCACCGCTCGTGGGGGACTTAGCCTACGAGCAGTACTTC,CASSPLVGDLAYEQYF
TRBV6-1,TRBJ1-1,14,TRBD1,-,TGTGCCAGCAGTGAAATGAGGGGGCTGACTGAAGCTTTCTTT,CASSEMRGLTEAFF
TRBV5-1,TRBJ1-4,14,-,-,TGCGCCAGCAGCTTGGTAGCTGGAAGTGAAAAACTGTTTTTT,CASSLVAGSEKLFF
TRBV5-1,TRBJ2-7,13,-,few,TGCGCCAGCAGCTTTTCCAGGGTCGGAGAGCAGTACTTC,CASSFSRVGEQYF
TRBV18,TRBJ1-2,16,TRBD1,-,TGTGCCAGCTCACCCAACTCAGACAACAGGGGTGGCGGCTACACCTTC,CASSPNSDNRGGGYTF
TRBV5-6,TRBJ2-6,17,TRBD2,once,TGTGCCAGCAGCAGGACTAGCGGATCCTCTGGGGCCAACGTCCTGACTTTC,CASSRTSGSSGANVLTF
TRBV6-5,TRBJ1-2,11,TRBD1,-,TGTGCCACCGGGACAGGGTTAGGCTACACCTTC,CATGTGLGYTF
TRBV19,TRBJ1-2,14,-,-,TGTGCCAGTAGTTTAAAGAGTCGACAGTATGGCTACACCTTC,CASSLKSRQYGYTF
TRBV9,TRBJ1-1,14,-,once,TGTGCCAGCAGCGCTGCCGGGGTGAACACTGAAGCTTTCTTT,CASSAAGVNTEAFF
TRBV28,TRBJ1-3,15,-,-,TGTGCCAGCAGTTTGGGGGGTGGGTCTGGAAACACCATATATTTT,CASSLGGGSGNTIYF
TRBV11-3,TRBJ2-1,13,TRBD2,-,TGTGCCAGTAGCGGGGGGGCCGACAATGAGCAGTTCTTC,CASSGGADNEQFF
TRBV19,TRBJ2-7,16,TRBD2,-,TGTGCCAGTAGTATAGAAGCTAGCGGGAGCTCCTACGAGCAGTACTTC,CASSIEASGSSYEQYF
TRBV28,TRBJ1-5,14,-,-,TGTGCCAGCAGTTTTTCAGGGTACAATCAGCCCCAGCATTTT,CASSFSGYNQPQHF
TRBV28,TRBJ1-2,14,-,-,TGTGCCAGCAGTTTCACAGGGATCTTCTATGGCTACACCTTC,CASSFTGIFYGYTF
TRBV6-1,TRBJ2-5,17,-,-,TGTGCCAGCAGTGAAGGTGTCGGCGGGGCCCAACAAGAGACCCAGTACTTC,CASSEGVGGAQQETQYF
TRBV5-1,TRBJ2-5,13,-,-,TGCGCCAGCAGCCGGAGAGAAGCAGAGACCCAGTACTTC,CASSRREAETQYF
TRBV27,TRBJ2-5,16,TRBD2,once,TGTGCCAGCAGTAAGGGACTAGCGTACGCCCAAGAGACCCAGTACTTC,CASSKGLAYAQETQYF
TRBV18,TRBJ2-3,16,TRBD2,once,TGTGCCAGCTCACCCCAACTAGCGGGGGGGACAGATACGCAGTATTTT,CASSPQLAGGTDTQYF
TRBV4-3,TRBJ1-1,15,-,-,TGCGCCAGCAGCCGGTGGGGCAGCACGAACACTGAAGCTTTCTTT,CASSRWGSTNTEAFF
TRBV6-5,TRBJ1-2,13,-,-,TGTGCCAGCAACCCAGGGGATAACTATGGCTACACCTTC,CASNPGDNYGYTF
TRBV7-3,TRBJ1-2,15,TRBD1,few,TGTGCCAGCAGCTTAAACGCCGGGACAGGTTATGGCTACACCTTC,CASSLNAGTGYGYTF
TRBV7-8,TRBJ1-4,11,TRBD1,-,TGTGCCAGCAGCTTAGGACAGGGGATGTTTTTT,CASSLGQGMFF
TRBV5-1,TRBJ1-2,13,TRBD1,-,TGCGCCAGCAGCTTGGGACAGGGAGAGGGCTACACCTTC,CASSLGQGEGYTF
TRBV9,TRBJ2-7,15,-,-,TGTGCCAGCAGCCCCCGAGGCAGGGACTCCTACGAGCAGTACTTC,CASSPRGRDSYEQYF
TRBV5-5,TRBJ2-2,14,-,-,TGTGCCAGCAGCTTCGGGGCGAACACCGGGGAGCTGTTTTTT,CASSFGANTGELFF
TRBV9,TRBJ2-1,14,-,-,TGTGCCAGCAGCGCGACCCCCGGGAGCAATGAGCAGTTCTTC,CASSATPGSNEQFF
TRBV30,TRBJ2-1,14,-,once,TGTGCCTGGAGTCCCAGCGGGTCCTACAATGAGCAGTTCTTC,CAWSPSGSYNEQFF
TRBV7-2,TRBJ2-5,15,TRBD2,-,TGTGCCAGCAACCTAGCGGGAGCAGAACAAGAGACCCAGTACTTC,CASNLAGAEQETQYF
TRBV5-1,TRBJ1-1,15,-,-,TGCGCCAGCAGCGACGGGACATCCTTGAACACTGAAGCTTTCTTT,CASSDGTSLNTEAFF
TRBV5-1,TRBJ2-6,15,-,-,TGCGCCAGCTCTTCCGCAGGGGCGGGGGCCAACGTCCTGACTTTC,CASSSAGAGANVLTF
TRBV4-1,TRBJ2-7,19,TRBD2,once,TGCGCCAGCAGCCAAGAAGCACCTTTCGAGCGGGGGGATTTATACGAGCAGTACTTC,CASSQEAPFERGDLYEQYF
TRBV7-7,TRBJ1-5,18,-,-,TGTGCCAGCAGCTTAGGGCTGGTTCCTCGAACTCGGGGTCAGCCCCAGCATTTT,CASSLGLVPRTRGQPQHF
TRBV5-1,TRBJ1-5,16,TRBD1,-,TGCGCCAGCAGCCTGACCGGACAGGGGGCATGGGAGCCCCAGCATTTT,CASSLTGQGAWEPQHF
TRBV10-3,TRBJ2-1,14,TRBD2,-,TGTGCCATCAGTGGGGGACTAGCCCTCAATGAGCAGTTCTTC,CAISGGLALNEQFF
TRBV6-5,TRBJ2-7,12,-,-,TGTGCCAGCAGCCTCGACTACTACGAGCAGTACTTC,CASSLDYYEQYF
TRBV18,TRBJ2-5,13,-,-,TGTGCCAGCTCACCCGTGGCGGGAGAGACCCAGTACTTC,CASSPVAGETQYF
TRBV5-1,TRBJ2-2,14,TRBD2,-,TGCGCCAGCCTACCGGGACTAGCGTCCGGGGAGCTGTTTTTT,CASLPGLASGELFF
TRBV11-2,TRBJ1-3,16,-,-,TGTGCCAGCAGCCCAGGGGTGGGGGCGCGCGGAAACACCATATATTTT,CASSPGVGARGNTIYF
TRBV5-1,TRBJ2-7,18,TRBD1,-,TGCGCCAGCAGCTCCGGGACAGGGGGATACCCGAGCTCCTACGAGCAGTACTTC,CASSSGTGGYPSSYEQYF
TRBV9,TRBJ2-2,15,-,-,TGTGCCAGCAGCGTGAGGGGGTCGGGCACCGGGGAGCTGTTTTTT,CASSVRGSGTGELFF
TRBV7-9,TRBJ2-3,15,-,-,TGTGCCAGCAGCTTAAAAGGGACTAGCACAGATACGCAGTATTTT,CASSLKGTSTDTQYF
TRBV21-1,TRBJ1-1,13,-,-,TGTGCCAGCAGCCAAAAGGGACTGACCGAAGCTTTCTTT,CASSQKGLTEAFF
TRBV18,TRBJ1-2,15,TRBD1,once,TGTGCCAGCTCACCAGGGGGACAGGGGAATTATGGCTACACCTTC,CASSPGGQGNYGYTF
TRBV19,TRBJ1-2,13,-,-,TGTGCCAGTAGTGTCCGGGGAAACTATGGCTACACCTTC,CASSVRGNYGYTF
TRBV15,TRBJ1-5,13,-,few,TGTGCCACCAGCAGAGGGGGGCTACAGCCCCAGCATTTT,CATSRGGLQPQHF